Each of the 8 T cell receptor beta chains below was sequenced from the same sample in a study of cytomegalovirus exposure and HLA in healthy donors. 60 Vbeta and 13 Jbeta primers were used in PCR. TCRdb's copy holds only in-frame clones and misses some; the assay was immunoSEQ multiplex PCR. The table records 150,000 to 200,000 clones, 80% of them present only once. The sample consisted of PBMCs. All receptors come from a man aged 25 to 45 in good health and CMV-seropositive.

This chain uses TRBV25-1 with TRBJ1-1; tentatively, D is TRBD1 (5 bases). Trimming took off 1 base at V and 2 bases at J, with 8 bases between the two ends. Germline V CDR1 and CDR2: MGHDK, SYGVNS. CDR3 length: 14 residues. This CDR3 is CASSESGPNTEAFF. CDR3 DNA: TGTGCCAGCAGTGAATCAGGGCCCAACACTGAAGCTTTCTTT. Complete variable domain (other parts from reference TRBV25-1 and TRBJ1-1): EADIYQTPRYLVIGTGKKITLECSQTMGHDKMYWYQQDPGMELHLIHYSYGVNSTEKGDLSSESTVSRIRTEHFPLTLESARPSHTSQYLCASSESGPNTEAFFGQGTRLTVV.

This clone was counted only a few times. The gene calls are TRBV13 and TRBJ1-2; 7 bases match TRBD1. The CDR3 spans 14 residues. V lost 7 bases and J lost 3; bases outside the gene matches: 8. Germline V gene data show CDR1 as PRHDT and CDR2 as FYEKMQ (reference sequence). The CDR3, as DNA: TGTGCCAGCACCCCCCCGGACAGGCACTATGGCTACACCTTC. This sequence encodes CASTPPDRHYGYTF.

This sequence joins TRBV19 and TRBJ1-1; D is possibly TRBD1 (6 bases). There are 18 residues in the CDR3. V lost 2 bases and J lost 0, with 19 bases in between. Germline CDR1 LNHDA, CDR2 SQIVND (reference sequence). CDR3 protein: CASSISVPGDVLNTEAFF. The CDR3 DNA reads as TGTGCCAGTAGTATAAGTGTGCCAGGGGACGTCTTGAACACTGAAGCTTTCTTT.

The gene calls are TRBV20-1 and TRBJ2-5; D may be TRBD1 (5 bases). The CDR3 totals 11 residues. CDR1 is DFQATT, CDR2 SNEGSKA, per germline (reference sequence). Trimming pared 0 bases from V and 13 bases from J, leaving 12 bases between. CDR3 sequence: CSARDAPGSYF. In DNA form, the CDR3 reads TGCAGTGCTAGAGATGCACCAGGGTCGTACTTC.

The chain is built from TRBV7-7 and TRBJ2-3, with D maybe TRBD2 (6 bases). Germline loops: CDR1 SSHAT, CDR2 FNYEAQ (reference sequence). The CDR3 is 13 residues long. The V and J ends lost 2 bases and 5 bases respectively, with 8 bases between them. CDR3 sequence (DNA): TGTGCCAGCAGCTTATTGGGGGGAGATACGCAGTATTTT. It translates to CASSLLGGDTQYF.

The J gene is TRBJ1-3, the V gene TRBV11-2, with TRBD1 as a possible D gene (5 bases). The CDR3 runs to 16 residues. The V end was cut by 6 bases, the J end by 0 bases, with 15 bases between. Germline CDR1 SGHAT, CDR2 FQNNGV. In nucleotides, the CDR3 is TGTGCCAGCAGAACGGGGGGGATTGGCTCTGGAAACACCATATATTTT. Protein: CASRTGGIGSGNTIYF.

The V gene is TRBV7-2, the J gene TRBJ2-5, with D possibly matching TRBD2 (5 bases). Per the germline V gene, CDR1 is SGHTA and CDR2 is FQGNSA. This CDR3 has 15 residues. V lost 5 bases and J lost 5, with 18 bases in between. CDR3 sequence: CASSRLLAGGETQYF. In DNA form, the CDR3 reads TGTGCCAGCAGCCGATTACTGGCAGGCGGGGAGACCCAGTACTTC.

V usage is TRBV10-2 and J usage is TRBJ2-2; 8 nucleotides align to TRBD2. V dropped 2 bases and J dropped 3; count of bases not matched to a gene: 5. The CDR3 spans 16 residues. The germline gives CDR1 WSHSY, CDR2 SAAADI. Here the CDR3 DNA reads TGCGCCAGCAGTGAGAGGAGCGGGGGTTACACCGGGGAGCTGTTTTTT. Translating it yields CASSERSGGYTGELFF.